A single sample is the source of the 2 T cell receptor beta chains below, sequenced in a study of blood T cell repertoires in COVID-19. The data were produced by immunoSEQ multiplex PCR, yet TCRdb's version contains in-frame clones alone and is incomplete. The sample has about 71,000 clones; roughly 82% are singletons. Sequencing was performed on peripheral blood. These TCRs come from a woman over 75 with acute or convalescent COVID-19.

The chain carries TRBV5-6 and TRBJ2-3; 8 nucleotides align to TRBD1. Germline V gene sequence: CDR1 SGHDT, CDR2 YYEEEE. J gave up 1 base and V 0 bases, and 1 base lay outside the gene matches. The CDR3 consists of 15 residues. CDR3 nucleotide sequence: TGTGCCAGCAGCTTGGGGACAGGGCGCACAGATACGCAGTATTTT. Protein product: CASSLGTGRTDTQYF.

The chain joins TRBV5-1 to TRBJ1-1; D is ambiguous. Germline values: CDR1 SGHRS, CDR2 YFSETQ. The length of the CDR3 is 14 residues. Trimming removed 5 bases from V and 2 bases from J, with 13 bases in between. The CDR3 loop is CASRAEAQNTEAFF. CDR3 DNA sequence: TGCGCCAGCAGAGCGGAGGCCCAAAACACTGAAGCTTTCTTT.